This TCR beta chain was sequenced during a study of blood T cell repertoires in COVID-19. Turning to the study itself: Samples representing acute and convalescent COVID-19 were sourced from the United States, Italy and Spain. PBMCs, B-cell-depleted T cells, or T cells provided the cDNA or gDNA that made up the material.

CDR1 SNHLY and CDR2 FYNNEI come from the germline V gene. Trimming removed 6 bases from V and 7 bases from J; junction bases left unmatched: 9. The CDR3 loop spans 14 amino acids. The assay was immunoSEQ multiplex PCR, and TCRdb's table has in-frame clones only and misses some. The sample contains about 280,000 clones, 70% to 90% of which appear only once. The sequence derives from a woman in her twenties or thirties who had recovered from COVID-19. The chain uses TRBV2 and TRBJ2-7, with 10 positions matching TRBD1. What was sequenced was peripheral blood. The CDR3 loop reads CASRPSGTGVEQYF. The CDR3 nucleotides are TGTGCCAGCAGGCCCAGCGGGACAGGGGTAGAGCAGTACTTC.